The TCR beta chain described here comes from a study of blood T cell repertoires in COVID-19. Study details: The study drew acute and convalescent COVID-19 samples from the United States, Italy and Spain. T cells, B-cell-depleted T cells, or PBMCs provided the cDNA or gDNA that served as material.

Methods used by the authors: Amplification of reference gene primers provided the estimated nucleated cell counts. Using immunoSEQ multiplex PCR, the repertoire was profiled, and TCRdb retains in-frame clones only, with some absent. V, J and clone size derive from that table, while D and trimming were established from the DNA sequence. The sample comprises approximately 140,000 clones, 80% to 90% of which are singletons, and 2.5% to 4% rests with the top ten. Germline V gene sequence: CDR1 LNHDA, CDR2 SQIVND (reference sequence). This CDR3 spans 16 amino acids. Trimming removed 0 bases from V and 0 bases from J, with 11 bases in between.

The specimen was peripheral blood. The rearrangement uses TRBV19 and TRBJ1-1; TRBD1 is a possible D gene (5 bases). The TCR originated in a man between 65 and 85 years old with acute or convalescent COVID-19. CDR3 residues: CASSIESSRVNTEAFF. The CDR3, as DNA: TGTGCCAGTAGTATAGAGTCCAGCAGGGTGAACACTGAAGCTTTCTTT.